These 26 T cell receptor beta chains were all obtained from the same sample, sequenced in a study of vaccination and CD4 T cells after COVID-19. These receptors lack a known antigen. Cultured CD4+ T-cell DNA underwent Oncomine TCR Beta short-read sequencing. TCRdb fed the PCR reads into MiXCR, producing one record per CDR3 protein. There are 8,000 to 13,000 distinct CDR3 sequences in the sample; roughly two thirds occur only once, and about a quarter lies in the top ten. Treatment denoted: roughly 11-day PBMC culture with coronavirus spike peptide pools or control peptides (ViraFEST assay). The specimen sequenced was CD4+ T cells from blood, cultured in vitro. The source of these receptors is a human donor who had recovered from COVID-19.

On this clonotype: Germline is not matched at one junction end, which may reflect a read error. The chain employs TRBV7-7 and TRBJ2-2, with D possibly TRBD2 on 5 matching bases. The CDR3 is 17 residues long. The V gene's germline CDR1 is SSHAT and CDR2 FNYEAQ (reference sequence). Here the CDR3 DNA reads TGTGCTAGCAGCCCCCGGGAAGCCGGGGCGAACACCGGGGAGCTGTTTTTT. Encoded protein: CASSPREAGANTGELFF.

The chain employs TRBV18 and TRBJ1-2; no firm D call. Germline CDR1 reads KGHSH; CDR2 reads LQKENI. Trimming took off 4 bases at V and 8 bases at J, with 17 bases between the two ends. This CDR3 is built from 14 residues. CDR3 coding DNA: TGTGCCAGCTCACACGGAGCCCGGAGAGGGGGCTACACCTTC. This gives the protein CASSHGARRGGYTF.

The V and J genes are TRBV2 and TRBJ1-5; D might be TRBD1 (5 bases). The CDR3 consists of 13 residues. V lost 4 bases and J lost 5, with 9 bases in between. The germline gives CDR1 SNHLY, CDR2 FYNNEI. CDR3 in amino acids: CASSAAGHQPQHF. The CDR3, as DNA: TGTGCCAGCAGTGCGGCAGGGCATCAGCCCCAGCATTTT.

The J gene is TRBJ1-1, the V gene TRBV11-1; D possibly corresponds to TRBD1 (5 bases). This CDR3 region has 12 residues. The ends were cut back, 3 bases at V and 8 bases at J, with 10 bases in the middle. Germline V lookup: CDR1 SGHAT, CDR2 FQDESV (reference sequence). CDR3 residues: CASSLGTSEAFF. The CDR3 coding sequence is TGTGCCAGCAGCTTGGGGACCTCCGAAGCTTTCTTT. Drawing the rest from reference TRBV11-1 and TRBJ1-1, the complete variable domain is EAEVAQSPRYKITEKSQAVAFWCDPISGHATLYWYRQILGQGPELLVQFQDESVVDDSQLPKDRFSAERLKGVDSTLKIQPAELGDSAMYLCASSLGTSEAFFGQGTRLTVV.

V is TRBV10-3 and J is TRBJ2-5; D remains ambiguous. Trimming cost V 0 bases and J 5 bases, with 4 bases left between them. The CDR3 has 12 residues. Germline V gives CDR1 ENHRY, CDR2 SYGVKD. The CDR3: CAISESEETQYF. CDR3 nucleotides: TGTGCCATCAGTGAGTCCGAGGAGACCCAGTACTTC.

The rearrangement joins TRBV2 to TRBJ1-2, with TRBD1 identical over 8 bases. Germline CDR1 and CDR2: SNHLY and FYNNEI. V lost 7 bases to trimming and J lost 9 bases; unmatched junction nucleotides: 7. The CDR3 sequence is 12 residues long. DNA for the CDR3: TGTGCCAGCATACCGGACAGGGATAGCTACACCTTC. This translates into CASIPDRDSYTF.

The chain carries TRBV23-1 and TRBJ1-2; D remains ambiguous. TRBV23-1 is designated an ORF whose function remains uncertain. This CDR3 has 10 amino acids. Trimming stripped 4 bases from V and 5 bases from J, with 2 bases between. The CDR3 spells CASSPYGYTF. The CDR3 coding sequence is TGCGCCAGCAGTCCTTATGGCTACACCTTC.

V is TRBV6-1 and J is TRBJ1-5; no firm D call. The germline CDR1 and CDR2 sequences are MNHNS and SASEGT. Trimming took off 0 bases at V and 8 bases at J, with 14 bases between the two ends. This CDR3 region has 15 residues. CDR3 coding DNA: TGTGCCAGCAGTGAAGCGCTAGGAGGGTTTAAGCCCCAGCATTTT. Protein sequence: CASSEALGGFKPQHF.

This clonotype was detected only a few times. The gene calls are TRBV7-2 and TRBJ1-3, with 7 bases matching TRBD1. J gave up 3 bases and V 4 bases, and 12 bases lay outside the gene matches. CDR3 length: 17 residues. The germline gives CDR1 SGHTA, CDR2 FQGNSA. In DNA, the CDR3 is TGTGCCAGCAGCTCATCGGACAGGCGGCCGAGTGGAAACACCATATATTTT. It specifies CASSSSDRRPSGNTIYF.

V and J are TRBV25-1 and TRBJ2-5, with 8 positions matching TRBD1. Germline CDR1 MGHDK, CDR2 SYGVNS. The CDR3 runs to 13 residues. With V trimmed by 4 bases and J by 4 bases, 2 bases remained unmatched. Written as DNA, the CDR3 is TGTGCCAGCAGTGGTGACAGGGGAGAGACCCAGTACTTC. This sequence encodes CASSGDRGETQYF.

This rearrangement joins TRBV19 to TRBJ2-7; tentatively, D is TRBD1 or TRBD2 (5 bases each). Looked up from germline, CDR1 is LNHDA and CDR2 is SQIVND (reference sequence). V was clipped by 6 bases and J by 3 bases, with 12 bases between them. CDR3 length equals 13 residues. The CDR3 protein is CASSGAVGYEQYF. CDR3 DNA sequence: TGTGCCAGTAGCGGGGCGGTGGGCTACGAGCAGTACTTC.

V is TRBV29-1 and J is TRBJ1-2; 7 bases line up with TRBD1. Germline CDR1 and CDR2: SQVTM and ANQGSEA. The CDR3 extends over 14 amino acids. V dropped 1 base and J dropped 2; count of bases not matched to a gene: 4. The CDR3: CSVEGGTVNYGYTF. The CDR3 nucleotides read TGCAGCGTTGAAGGGGGGACAGTGAACTATGGCTACACCTTC.

This clonotype turned up a few times. The rearrangement links TRBV19 to TRBJ1-2; TRBD1 aligns across 9 bases. The CDR3 has 16 residues. Germline loops: CDR1 LNHDA, CDR2 SQIVND (reference sequence). With 6 bases clipped from V and 3 bases from J, the junction kept 11 bases outside the gene matches. The CDR3: CASSTGGRIVDYGYTF. The CDR3 nucleotides are TGTGCCAGTAGCACAGGGGGCAGAATAGTAGACTATGGCTACACCTTC.

This clonotype turned up a few times. The CDR3, as DNA: TGTGCCAGCACGGACAGGGGCTACTCCTACGAGCAGTACTTC. Its protein is CASTDRGYSYEQYF. V is TRBV6-1 and J is TRBJ2-7; 9 bases align to TRBD1. Germline V gene lookup returns CDR1 MNHNS and CDR2 SASEGT. The CDR3 is made up of 14 amino acids. V gave up 7 bases and J gave up 0 bases; unmatched junction bases: 4.

The chain joins TRBV7-3 to TRBJ2-1; D remains ambiguous. The CDR3 has 12 residues. V shed 4 bases and J shed 9 bases, with 10 bases lying between them. Germline lookup yields CDR1 SGHTA and CDR2 FQGTGA. CDR3 in DNA: TGTGCCAGCAGCTCCGGGTTGGGTGAGCAGTTCTTC. It specifies CASSSGLGEQFF.

The chain links TRBV29-1 to TRBJ1-2; no clear D. The germline V gene encodes CDR1 SQVTM and CDR2 ANQGSEA. This CDR3 comprises 11 residues. V gave up 3 bases and J gave up 8 bases, with 10 bases separating them. This CDR3 reads CSVDIPAGYTF. CDR3 nucleotides: TGCAGCGTTGACATTCCAGCGGGCTACACCTTC.

The chain has TRBV6-1 and TRBJ2-7, with a weak D call TRBD2 (6 bases). The CDR3 is 12 residues long. Per the germline V gene, CDR1 is MNHNS and CDR2 is SASEGT. With 7 bases removed from V and 6 bases from J, the gap between germline ends came to 13 bases. The CDR3 reads CASTGGPGEQYF. Here the CDR3 DNA reads TGTGCCAGCACTGGAGGGCCGGGCGAGCAGTACTTC.

V usage is TRBV19 and J usage is TRBJ1-1; possible D gene TRBD1, 5 bases. This CDR3 comprises 15 residues. V was trimmed by 3 bases and J by 1 base, leaving 12 bases between them. CDR1 and CDR2 from the germline V gene are LNHDA and SQIVND (reference sequence). CDR3 amino acids: CASSIGGGRNTEAFF. CDR3 coding DNA: TGTGCCAGTAGTATTGGCGGGGGGAGGAACACTGAAGCTTTCTTT. The full variable domain, completed using reference TRBV19 and TRBJ1-1, is DGGITQSPKYLFRKEGQNVTLSCEQNLNHDAMYWYRQDPGQGLRLIYYSQIVNDFQKGDIAEGYSVSREKKESFPLTVTSAQKNPTAFYLCASSIGGGRNTEAFFGQGTRLTVV.

The V call is TRBV19, the J call TRBJ1-1, with D uncertain. V was clipped by 1 base and J by 4 bases, with 10 bases between them. The CDR3 loop spans 14 amino acids. The germline gives CDR1 LNHDA, CDR2 SQIVND (reference sequence). The CDR3 sequence: CASSIGVMSTEAFF. CDR3 DNA: TGTGCCAGTAGTATAGGCGTAATGAGCACTGAAGCTTTCTTT.

This clonotype was found a few times. The chain joins TRBV20-1 to TRBJ1-4, with no clear D. CDR3 length: 15 residues. Trimming removed 3 bases at V and 7 bases at J, with 18 bases between. CDR1 and CDR2 from the germline V gene are DFQATT and SNEGSKA (reference sequence). The DNA of the CDR3 is TGCAGTGCTAGGACCGTGGAGGGTTTTGGTGAAAAACTGTTTTTT. Translating gives CSARTVEGFGEKLFF.

The chain is built from TRBV19 and TRBJ2-5, with 12 bases that match TRBD2. Unmatched junction bases numbered 6, after V lost 2 bases and J lost 5 bases. Germline V lookup: CDR1 LNHDA, CDR2 SQIVND (reference sequence). The length of the CDR3 is 16 residues. Here the CDR3 reads CASSILTSGRRETQYF. The CDR3 DNA follows: TGTGCCAGTAGTATACTTACTAGCGGGAGGCGGGAGACCCAGTACTTC.

The V and J genes are TRBV7-9 and TRBJ1-1, with 9 nucleotides matching TRBD1. The CDR3 extends over 14 amino acids. Germline loops: CDR1 SEHNR, CDR2 FQNEAQ (reference sequence). The trim removed 2 bases at V and 4 bases at J, leaving 2 bases unmatched. Written as DNA, the CDR3 is TGTGCCAGCAGCTTAAGGACAGGGGTCACTGAAGCTTTCTTT. Encoded protein: CASSLRTGVTEAFF.

J is TRBJ1-2 and V is TRBV29-1; 12 nucleotides match TRBD1. The CDR3 has 17 residues. CDR1 is SQVTM and CDR2 is ANQGSEA in the germline V gene. J gave up 6 bases and V 2 bases, and 13 bases lay outside the gene matches. Here the CDR3 reads CSVEITGTGGAGNGYTF. The DNA for the CDR3 is TGCAGCGTTGAAATCACCGGGACAGGGGGCGCAGGGAATGGCTACACCTTC.

The chain has TRBV20-1 and TRBJ2-7; D gene uncertain. V was shortened by 3 bases and J by 0 bases, with 6 bases between the two germline ends. The CDR3 runs to 12 residues. The V gene's germline CDR1 is DFQATT and CDR2 SNEGSKA (reference sequence). The CDR3 reads CSASPGSYEQYF. The CDR3 bases are TGCAGTGCTAGTCCCGGCTCCTACGAGCAGTACTTC.

The chain links TRBV12-3 or TRBV12-4 to TRBJ2-4; D is possibly TRBD2 (5 bases). V was shortened by 2 bases and J by 2 bases, with 16 bases between the two germline ends. This CDR3 is built from 17 residues. In DNA, the CDR3 is TGTGCCAGCAGTTTACAGAGAACTAGATCTACCAAAAACATTCAGTACTTC. It codes for CASSLQRTRSTKNIQYF.

The gene calls are TRBV6-2 or TRBV6-3 and TRBJ1-2; 8 positions agree with TRBD1. Losses at the gene ends were 6 bases for V and 9 bases for J; bases not matched to a gene: 18. The CDR3 covers 16 residues. Germline V CDR1 and CDR2: MNHEY, SVGEGT. CDR3 sequence reads: CASRIGGTGRLFRYTF. CDR3 DNA: TGTGCCAGCAGAATCGGGGGGACAGGTCGACTATTTCGCTACACCTTC.